The 2 T cell receptor beta chains below all came from one sample that was sequenced in a study of CD4 T cells in relation to SARS-CoV-2 and coronaviruses. Antigens of these TCRs are unknown. The unexposed donors gave CD4+ T cells in about 2011-2019, prior to COVID-19. Isolation of CD4+ T cells took place after about eleven days in culture. This table comes from immunoSEQ multiplex PCR, and its TCRdb copy is limited to in-frame clones, with some not included. The table shows under 25,000 clones, with approximately 77% occurring only once. Material: CD4+ T cells from PBMCs, cultured in vitro. These receptors originate from a human donor in good health.

V is TRBV5-4 and J is TRBJ2-7; 13 bases align to TRBD2. Per germline, CDR1 SGHNT and CDR2 YYREEE (reference sequence). CDR3 length: 15 residues. J lost 7 bases, V lost 5 bases, and 9 bases had no gene match. CDR3 bases: TGTGCCAGCAGGGATGGACTAGCGGGAGTAGGAGAGCAGTACTTC. Translated, it gives CASRDGLAGVGEQYF.

This chain links TRBV18 with TRBJ2-7; 12 bases are a match to TRBD1. Germline CDR1 KGHSH, CDR2 LQKENI. The junction had 10 bases not matched to a gene; V was cut back by 3 bases and J by 4 bases. This CDR3 is 17 amino acids long. The CDR3: CASSPPTGTGGQYEQYF. In DNA form, the CDR3 reads TGTGCCAGCTCACCCCCCACCGGGACAGGGGGCCAGTACGAGCAGTACTTC.